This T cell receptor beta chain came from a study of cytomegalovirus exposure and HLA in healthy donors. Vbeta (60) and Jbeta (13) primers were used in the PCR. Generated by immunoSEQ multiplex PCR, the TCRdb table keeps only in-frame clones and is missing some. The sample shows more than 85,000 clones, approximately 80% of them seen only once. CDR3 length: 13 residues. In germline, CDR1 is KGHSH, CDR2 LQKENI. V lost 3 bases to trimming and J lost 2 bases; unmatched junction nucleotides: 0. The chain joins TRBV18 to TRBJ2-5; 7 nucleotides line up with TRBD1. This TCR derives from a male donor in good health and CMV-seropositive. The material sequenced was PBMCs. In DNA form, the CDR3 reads TGTGCCAGCTCACCGGGACAGCAAGAGACCCAGTACTTC. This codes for CASSPGQQETQYF.